Presented here are 20 T cell receptor beta chains from one specimen sequenced in a study of T cell clonotyping in hematopoietic cell transplantation. Generated by immunoSEQ multiplex PCR, the TCRdb table keeps only in-frame clones and is missing some. The table records 10,000 to 15,000 clones, roughly 92% of them present only once. Source: PBMCs, taken 100 days after allogeneic stem cell transplant. The receptors originated from a female patient in her fifties or sixties who had an allogeneic stem cell transplant from an unrelated donor, so the T cells may come from the graft donor. Some clones in this sample may be carry-over from other donors' samples.

The gene calls are TRBV7-8 and TRBJ1-4; D may be TRBD1 (5 bases). V shed 6 bases and J shed 5 bases, with 13 bases lying between them. Germline values: CDR1 SGHVS, CDR2 FQNEAQ. CDR3 size: 14 residues. This CDR3 is CASSRGRLNEKLFF. The CDR3 region has the DNA TGTGCCAGCAGTCGGGGACGGCTAAATGAAAAACTGTTTTTT.

The V gene is TRBV7-2, the J gene TRBJ2-6; possibly TRBD2 for D (6 bases). Germline-derived CDR1 and CDR2 are SGHTA and FQGNSA. The CDR3 runs to 15 residues. V lost 6 bases to trimming and J lost 2 bases, with 11 bases between them. The CDR3 here is CASSGGVTGANVLTF. The CDR3 coding sequence is TGTGCCAGCAGTGGAGGGGTTACTGGGGCCAACGTCCTGACTTTC.

The V and J genes are TRBV4-1 and TRBJ2-3; D gene ambiguous. Per germline, CDR1 MGHRA and CDR2 YSYEKL. Trimming stripped 7 bases from V and 0 bases from J, with 5 bases between. CDR3 length equals 12 residues. CDR3 DNA: TGCGCCAGCAAAGGTAGCACAGATACGCAGTATTTT. Residues: CASKGSTDTQYF.

This clone has a single count. The V and J genes are TRBV5-1 and TRBJ2-1; 10 nucleotides line up with TRBD1. Losses at the gene ends were 3 bases for V and 7 bases for J; bases not matched to a gene: 7. The length of the CDR3 is 15 residues. Germline V gene lookup returns CDR1 SGHRS and CDR2 YFSETQ. Here the CDR3 reads CASSSGTGAGNEQFF. In DNA form, the CDR3 reads TGCGCCAGCAGCTCCGGGACAGGGGCAGGGAATGAGCAGTTCTTC.

This rearrangement joins TRBV4-2 to TRBJ2-1; D tentatively reads TRBD1 or TRBD2 (5 bases each). Germline CDR1 and CDR2: LGHNA and YNFKEQ. The CDR3 has 16 amino acids. V was pared by 4 bases and J by 4 bases, with 17 bases between. The chain's CDR3 is CASSPMGPHIYNEQFF. The CDR3 coding sequence is TGTGCCAGCAGCCCGATGGGACCTCATATTTACAATGAGCAGTTCTTC.

The gene calls are TRBV4-2 and TRBJ1-2; weak D call: TRBD1 (6 bases). This CDR3 has 13 residues. With 0 bases removed from V and 8 bases from J, the gap between germline ends came to 10 bases. Germline lookup yields CDR1 LGHNA and CDR2 YNFKEQ. This CDR3 reads CASSQEGTYGYTF. The CDR3 coding sequence is TGTGCCAGCAGCCAAGAAGGGACATACGGCTACACCTTC.

DNA for the CDR3: TGTGCCAGCAGCTTGGTGGGGCGGCGTGAAGCTTTCTTT. It specifies CASSLVGRREAFF. This sequence joins TRBV5-4 and TRBJ1-1; maybe TRBD1 (5 bases). CDR3 size: 13 residues. CDR1 SGHNT and CDR2 YYREEE come from the germline V gene (reference sequence). Trimming stripped 0 bases from V and 7 bases from J, with 10 bases between.

This sequence joins TRBV7-3 and TRBJ1-6; D unresolved. This CDR3 has 13 residues. The germline V gene encodes CDR1 SGHTA and CDR2 FQGTGA. V was cut by 5 bases and J by 6 bases, with 8 bases left in between. CDR3 in DNA: TGTGCCAGCAGCCTATCTAGTAATTCACCCCTCCACTTT. Translating it yields CASSLSSNSPLHF.

This clone showed up just once. The V gene is TRBV19, the J gene TRBJ2-2; 8 bases line up with TRBD1. The CDR3 has 13 residues. The J segment lost 6 bases and the V segment lost 5 bases, leaving 2 bases of the junction unmatched. Per the germline V gene, CDR1 is LNHDA and CDR2 is SQIVND (reference sequence). The DNA for the CDR3 is TGTGCCAGTAGTGTGACAGGGGCCGGGGAGCTGTTTTTT. Amino acids: CASSVTGAGELFF.

Comments on this clone: The junction departs from germline at one end; a sequencing error may be responsible. The chain is built from TRBV4-3 and TRBJ1-1; D remains ambiguous. CDR3 size: 18 residues. Germline values: CDR1 LGHNA, CDR2 YSLEER. The CDR3 sequence is CASGQGVHLAGRNTEAFF. The CDR3 DNA sequence: TGCGCCAGCGGCCAAGGTGTGCACTTGGCAGGCCGAAACACTGAAGCTTTCTTT.

The table lists this clone with a count of one. The CDR3 region has the DNA TGCGCCAGCAGCCAAGGGGTAATTAACTATGGCTACACCTTC. Translated: CASSQGVINYGYTF. The V and J genes are TRBV4-3 and TRBJ1-2; D is uncertain. This CDR3 region has 14 residues. With 1 base removed from V and 1 base from J, the gap between germline ends came to 7 bases. Germline CDR1 LGHNA, CDR2 YSLEER.

This sequence joins TRBV30 and TRBJ2-3; TRBD1 is a possible D gene (6 bases). V was trimmed by 4 bases and J by 4 bases, leaving 15 bases between them. This CDR3 comprises 14 residues. Germline V gene sequence: CDR1 GTSNPN, CDR2 SVGIG (reference sequence). For the CDR3, the DNA is TGTGCCTGGATAAAACAGGGAGTCCCAGATACGCAGTATTTT. Amino acids: CAWIKQGVPDTQYF.

The chain carries TRBV10-3 and TRBJ1-5; tentative D call: TRBD1 (6 bases). The CDR3 has 14 amino acids. CDR1 ENHRY and CDR2 SYGVKD come from the germline V gene. V was clipped by 3 bases and J by 3 bases, with 9 bases between them. CDR3 nucleotides: TGTGCCATCAGTGAACAGGGCCCCAATCAGCCCCAGCATTTT. It yields the protein CAISEQGPNQPQHF.

This clone was observed once. The V call is TRBV6-5, the J call TRBJ2-7, with D possibly TRBD1 on 6 matching bases. Germline-derived CDR1 and CDR2 are MNHEY and SVGAGI. V was shortened by 4 bases and J by 4 bases, with 14 bases between the two germline ends. The CDR3 is made up of 14 amino acids. Here the CDR3 reads CASSLRVTGYEQYF. The CDR3 DNA follows: TGTGCCAGCAGTTTAAGGGTTACAGGGTACGAGCAGTACTTC.

The chain links TRBV4-2 to TRBJ1-1; 8 nucleotides agree with TRBD1. The CDR3 length is 13 residues. Germline CDR1 is LGHNA and CDR2 is YNFKEQ. V lost 6 bases to trimming and J lost 11 bases; unmatched junction nucleotides: 11. CDR3 amino acids: CASREAGGARAFF. In DNA form, the CDR3 reads TGTGCCAGCAGGGAAGCAGGGGGCGCGCGGGCTTTCTTT.

V and J are TRBV4-1 and TRBJ2-3; TRBD2 might be the D (7 bases). CDR3 length: 15 residues. The germline CDR1 and CDR2 sequences are MGHRA and YSYEKL. V gave up 1 base and J gave up 6 bases, with 14 bases separating them. For the CDR3, the DNA is TGCGCCAGCAGCCAAGCCAGGACTAGGGGGGATACGCAGTATTTT. Its protein is CASSQARTRGDTQYF.

V is TRBV2 and J is TRBJ1-1; TRBD1 aligns across 11 bases. Unmatched junction bases numbered 6, after V lost 7 bases and J lost 5 bases. The CDR3 runs 14 residues. Germline CDR1 SNHLY, CDR2 FYNNEI. The CDR3 coding sequence is TGTGCCAGCAATAGGGACAGGGGGGGTACTGAAGCTTTCTTT. Translation gives CASNRDRGGTEAFF.

This sequence joins TRBV5-5 and TRBJ1-2; D gene uncertain. Germline CDR1 is SGHKS and CDR2 is YYEKEE (reference sequence). The CDR3 runs 13 residues. The V gene lost 2 bases and the J gene lost 6 bases, with 11 bases spanning the gap. CDR3 in amino acids: CASSFLQRDGYTF. The CDR3 nucleotides are TGTGCCAGCAGCTTCCTGCAAAGAGATGGCTACACCTTC.

V is TRBV13 and J is TRBJ1-2; D is uncertain. V shed 5 bases and J shed 4 bases, with 11 bases lying between them. Germline lookup yields CDR1 PRHDT and CDR2 FYEKMQ (reference sequence). CDR3 length: 13 residues. CDR3 loop: CASSPREAYGYTF. The CDR3 DNA reads as TGTGCCAGCAGCCCAAGGGAAGCCTATGGCTACACCTTC.

The rearrangement joins TRBV28 to TRBJ1-5; a weak D match, TRBD1 (5 bases). V shed 7 bases and J shed 3 bases, with 16 bases lying between them. CDR3 length equals 15 residues. Germline CDR1 and CDR2: MDHEN and SYDVKM. DNA of the CDR3: TGTGCCAGCACCCCTGGGGGAAGCTACAATCAGCCCCAGCATTTT. This encodes CASTPGGSYNQPQHF. Complete variable domain (other parts from reference TRBV28 and TRBJ1-5): DVKVTQSSRYLVKRTGEKVFLECVQDMDHENMFWYRQDPGLGLRLIYFSYDVKMKEKGDIPEGYSVSREKKERFSLILESASTNQTSMYLCASTPGGSYNQPQHFGDGTRLSIL.